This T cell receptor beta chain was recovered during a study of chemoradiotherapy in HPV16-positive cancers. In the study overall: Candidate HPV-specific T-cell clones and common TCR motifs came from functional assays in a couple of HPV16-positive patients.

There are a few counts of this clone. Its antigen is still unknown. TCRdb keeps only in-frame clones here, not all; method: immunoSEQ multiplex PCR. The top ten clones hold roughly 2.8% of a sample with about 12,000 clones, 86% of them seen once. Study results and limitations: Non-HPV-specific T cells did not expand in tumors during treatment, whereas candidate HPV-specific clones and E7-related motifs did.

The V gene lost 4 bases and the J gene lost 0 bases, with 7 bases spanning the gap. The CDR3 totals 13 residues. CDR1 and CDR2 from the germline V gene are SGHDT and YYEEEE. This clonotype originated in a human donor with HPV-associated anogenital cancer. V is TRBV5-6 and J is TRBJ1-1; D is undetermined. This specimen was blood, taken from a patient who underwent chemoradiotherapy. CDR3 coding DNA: TGTGCCAGCAGCATCTCAGTGAACACTGAAGCTTTCTTT. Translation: CASSISVNTEAFF.